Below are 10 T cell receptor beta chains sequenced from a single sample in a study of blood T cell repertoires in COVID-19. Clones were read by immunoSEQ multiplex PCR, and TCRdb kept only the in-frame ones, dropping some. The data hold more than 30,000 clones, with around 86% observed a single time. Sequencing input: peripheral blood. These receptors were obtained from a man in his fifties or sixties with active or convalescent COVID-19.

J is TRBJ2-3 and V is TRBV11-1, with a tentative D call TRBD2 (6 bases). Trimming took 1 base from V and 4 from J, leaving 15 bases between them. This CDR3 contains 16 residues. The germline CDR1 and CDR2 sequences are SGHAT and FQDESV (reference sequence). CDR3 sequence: CASSLGAGSRADTQYF. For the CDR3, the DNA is TGTGCCAGCAGCTTAGGTGCGGGGAGTCGCGCAGATACGCAGTATTTT. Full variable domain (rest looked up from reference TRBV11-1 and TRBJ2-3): EAEVAQSPRYKITEKSQAVAFWCDPISGHATLYWYRQILGQGPELLVQFQDESVVDDSQLPKDRFSAERLKGVDSTLKIQPAELGDSAMYLCASSLGAGSRADTQYFGPGTRLTVL.

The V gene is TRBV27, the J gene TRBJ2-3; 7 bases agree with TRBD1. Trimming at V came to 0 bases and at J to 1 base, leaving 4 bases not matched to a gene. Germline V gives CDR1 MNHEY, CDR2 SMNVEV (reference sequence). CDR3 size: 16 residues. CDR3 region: CASSLSLGTGTDTQYF. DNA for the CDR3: TGTGCCAGCAGTTTATCCTTGGGGACAGGCACAGATACGCAGTATTTT.

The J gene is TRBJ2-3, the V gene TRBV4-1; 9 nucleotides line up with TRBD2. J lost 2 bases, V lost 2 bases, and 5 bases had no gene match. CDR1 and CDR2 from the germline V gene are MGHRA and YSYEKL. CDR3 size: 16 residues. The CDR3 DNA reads TGCGCCAGCAGCCAATCTCTAGCGGGATCCACAGATACGCAGTATTTT. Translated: CASSQSLAGSTDTQYF.

The DNA of the CDR3 is TGTGCCAGCAGCGTGGACAGGGCGAGCACTGAAGCTTTCTTT. Protein: CASSVDRASTEAFF. The chain recombines TRBV9 with TRBJ1-1; 8 bases are shared with TRBD1. CDR3 size: 14 residues. The ends lost 2 bases at V and 4 bases at J; junction bases unmatched: 4. Germline assignment: CDR1 SGDLS and CDR2 YYNGEE.

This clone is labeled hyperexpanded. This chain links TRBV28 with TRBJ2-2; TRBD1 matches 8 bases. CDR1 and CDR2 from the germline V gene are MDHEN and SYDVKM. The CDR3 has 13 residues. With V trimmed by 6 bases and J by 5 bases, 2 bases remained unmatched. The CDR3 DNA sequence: TGTGCCAGCAGCAACAGGGGGACCGGGGAGCTGTTTTTT. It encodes CASSNRGTGELFF.

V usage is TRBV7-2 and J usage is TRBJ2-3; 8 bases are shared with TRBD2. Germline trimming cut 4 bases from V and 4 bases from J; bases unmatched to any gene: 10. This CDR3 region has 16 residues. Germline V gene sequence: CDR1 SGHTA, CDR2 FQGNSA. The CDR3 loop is CASSSVGAGGSDTQYF. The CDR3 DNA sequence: TGTGCCAGCAGCTCTGTGGGCGCGGGAGGCTCAGATACGCAGTATTTT. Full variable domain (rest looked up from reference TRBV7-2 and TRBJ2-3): GAGVSQSPSNKVTEKGKDVELRCDPISGHTALYWYRQSLGQGLEFLIYFQGNSAPDKSGLPSDRFSAERTGGSVSTLTIQRTQQEDSAVYLCASSSVGAGGSDTQYFGPGTRLTVL.

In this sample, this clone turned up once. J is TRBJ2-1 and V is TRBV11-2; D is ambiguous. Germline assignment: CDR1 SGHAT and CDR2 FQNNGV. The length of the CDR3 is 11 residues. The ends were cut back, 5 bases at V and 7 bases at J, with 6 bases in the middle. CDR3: CASSRDNEQFF. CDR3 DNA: TGTGCCAGCAGCCGAGATAATGAGCAGTTCTTC.

CDR3 in DNA: TGTGCCAGCAGCTCCGGGACAACCTCCTACAATGAGCAGTTCTTC. Its protein product is CASSSGTTSYNEQFF. The chain combines TRBV11-2 with TRBJ2-1, with D possibly matching TRBD1 (6 bases). CDR1 and CDR2 (germline): SGHAT, FQNNGV. V lost 4 bases and J lost 0, with 10 bases in between. CDR3 length equals 15 residues.

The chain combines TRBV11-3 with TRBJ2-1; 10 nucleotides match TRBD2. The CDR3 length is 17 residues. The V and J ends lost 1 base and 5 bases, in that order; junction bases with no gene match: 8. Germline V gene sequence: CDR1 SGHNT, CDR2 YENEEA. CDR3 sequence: CASSLVPSSGSHNEQFF. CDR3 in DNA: TGTGCCAGCAGCTTAGTCCCTTCTAGCGGGAGTCACAATGAGCAGTTCTTC.

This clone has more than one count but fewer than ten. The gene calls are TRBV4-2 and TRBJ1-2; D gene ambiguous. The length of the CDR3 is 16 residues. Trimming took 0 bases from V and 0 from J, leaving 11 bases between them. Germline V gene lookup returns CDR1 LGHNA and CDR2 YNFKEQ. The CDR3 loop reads CASSQEEGEANYGYTF. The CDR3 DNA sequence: TGTGCCAGCAGCCAAGAGGAGGGCGAAGCTAACTATGGCTACACCTTC.